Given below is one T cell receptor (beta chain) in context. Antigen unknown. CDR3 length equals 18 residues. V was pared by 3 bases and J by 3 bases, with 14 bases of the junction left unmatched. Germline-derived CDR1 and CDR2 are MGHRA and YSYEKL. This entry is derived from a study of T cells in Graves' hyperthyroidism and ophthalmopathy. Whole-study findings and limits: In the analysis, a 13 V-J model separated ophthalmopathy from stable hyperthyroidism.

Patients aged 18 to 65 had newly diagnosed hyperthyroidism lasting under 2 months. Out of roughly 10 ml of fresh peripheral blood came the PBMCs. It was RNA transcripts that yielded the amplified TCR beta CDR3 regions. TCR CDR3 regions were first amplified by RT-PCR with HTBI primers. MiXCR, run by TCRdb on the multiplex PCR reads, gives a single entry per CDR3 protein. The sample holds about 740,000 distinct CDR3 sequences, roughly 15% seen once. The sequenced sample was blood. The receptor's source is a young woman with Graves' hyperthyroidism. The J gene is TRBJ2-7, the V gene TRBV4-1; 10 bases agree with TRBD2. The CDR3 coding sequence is TGCGCCAGCAGCCAGATCTTATTAGCGGGAGGAACAGACTACGAGCAGTACTTC. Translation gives CASSQILLAGGTDYEQYF.